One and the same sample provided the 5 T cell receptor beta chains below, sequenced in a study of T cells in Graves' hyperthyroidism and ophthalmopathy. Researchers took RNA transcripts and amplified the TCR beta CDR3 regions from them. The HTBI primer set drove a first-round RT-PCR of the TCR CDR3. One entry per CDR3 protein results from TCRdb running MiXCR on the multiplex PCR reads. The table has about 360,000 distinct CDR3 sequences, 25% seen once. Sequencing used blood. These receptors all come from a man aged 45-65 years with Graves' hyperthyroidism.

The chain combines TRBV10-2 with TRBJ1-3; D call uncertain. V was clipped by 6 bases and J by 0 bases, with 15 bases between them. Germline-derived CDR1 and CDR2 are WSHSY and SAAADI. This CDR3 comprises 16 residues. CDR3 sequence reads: CASREQLLSSGNTIYF. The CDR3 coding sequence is TGCGCCAGCAGAGAACAGCTACTCTCCTCTGGAAACACCATATATTTT.

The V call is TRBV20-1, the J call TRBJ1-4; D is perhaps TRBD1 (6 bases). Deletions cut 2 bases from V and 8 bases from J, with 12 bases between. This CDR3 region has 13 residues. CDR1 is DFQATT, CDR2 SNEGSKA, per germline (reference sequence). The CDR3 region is CSARQGSAEKLFF. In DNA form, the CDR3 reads TGCAGTGCTAGACAGGGGTCAGCAGAAAAACTGTTTTTT.

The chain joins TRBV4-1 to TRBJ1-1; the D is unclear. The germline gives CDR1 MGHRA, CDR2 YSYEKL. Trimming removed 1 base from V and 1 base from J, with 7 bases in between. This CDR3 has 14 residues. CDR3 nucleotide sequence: TGCGCCAGCAGCCAAGTATTTGGGAACACTGAAGCTTTCTTT. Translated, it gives CASSQVFGNTEAFF.

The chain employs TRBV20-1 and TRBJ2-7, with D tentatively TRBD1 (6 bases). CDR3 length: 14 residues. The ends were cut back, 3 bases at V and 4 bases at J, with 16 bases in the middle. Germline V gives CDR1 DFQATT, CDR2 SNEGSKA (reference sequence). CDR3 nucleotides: TGCAGTGCTAGCGGGATGGTTAGGGGGTACGAGCAGTACTTC. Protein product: CSASGMVRGYEQYF.

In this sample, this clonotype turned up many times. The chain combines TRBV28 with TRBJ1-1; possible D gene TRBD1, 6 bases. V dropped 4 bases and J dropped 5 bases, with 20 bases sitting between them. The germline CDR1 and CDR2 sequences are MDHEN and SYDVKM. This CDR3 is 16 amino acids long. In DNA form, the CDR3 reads TGTGCCAGCAGTTCCATCAGACAGGCCGGTGGTACTGAAGCTTTCTTT. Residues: CASSSIRQAGGTEAFF.